These 13 T cell receptor beta chains originate from one sample sequenced in a study of blood T cell repertoires in COVID-19. The protocol was immunoSEQ multiplex PCR, while the TCRdb copy is restricted to in-frame clones and leaves out a portion. The sample comprises approximately 60,000 clones, under 85% of which are singletons, and roughly 3.2% rests with the top ten. The sequencing sample was made of peripheral blood. The receptors were gathered from a man in his 60s with acute or convalescent COVID-19.

The chain is built from TRBV6-6 and TRBJ2-2; 10 bases are a match to TRBD1. With 8 bases clipped from V and 2 bases from J, the junction kept 2 bases outside the gene matches. In germline, CDR1 is MNHNY, CDR2 SVGAGI (reference sequence). The CDR3 totals 14 residues. The CDR3, as DNA: TGTGCCAGCCGACAGGGGGCAAACACCGGGGAGCTGTTTTTT. Protein sequence: CASRQGANTGELFF.

V is TRBV6-5 and J is TRBJ1-2; TRBD1 agrees at 9 bases. Losses at the gene ends were 6 bases for V and 7 bases for J; bases not matched to a gene: 12. The germline V gene encodes CDR1 MNHEY and CDR2 SVGAGI. The CDR3 is 15 amino acids. The CDR3 nucleotides are TGTGCCAGCAGCCAACAAGCCGGGACAGGGAGTGGCTACACCTTC. The encoded protein is CASSQQAGTGSGYTF.

The CDR3 spells CASSQESNSPLHF. As DNA, the CDR3 is TGCGCCAGCAGCCAAGAATCAAATTCACCCCTCCACTTT. The chain carries TRBV4-1 and TRBJ1-6; D is unresolved. Germline CDR1 and CDR2: MGHRA and YSYEKL. This CDR3 has 13 amino acids. Trimming stripped 0 bases from V and 7 bases from J, with 4 bases between.

V and J are TRBV4-1 and TRBJ2-1; the match to TRBD2 covers 11 bases. This CDR3 comprises 14 residues. The germline gives CDR1 MGHRA, CDR2 YSYEKL. J gave up 6 bases and V 4 bases, and 2 bases lay outside the gene matches. The chain's CDR3 is CASSPSGGLNEQFF. In nucleotides, the CDR3 is TGCGCCAGCAGCCCTAGCGGGGGGCTCAATGAGCAGTTCTTC.

This clone is a singleton in its sample. The V gene is TRBV2, the J gene TRBJ2-3, with 9 positions matching TRBD1. Germline values: CDR1 SNHLY, CDR2 FYNNEI. V lost 4 bases to trimming and J lost 6 bases; unmatched junction nucleotides: 2. The CDR3 spans 13 residues. CDR3 DNA: TGTGCCAGCAGTGTCGGACAGGGGGATACGCAGTATTTT. Its translation is CASSVGQGDTQYF. Together with reference TRBV2 and TRBJ2-3, the CDR3 gives the full variable domain: EPEVTQTPSHQVTQMGQEVILRCVPISNHLYFYWYRQILGQKVEFLVSFYNNEISEKSEIFDDQFSVERPDGSNFTLKIRSTKLEDSAMYFCASSVGQGDTQYFGPGTRLTVL.

CDR3 sequence reads: CASSLGGGQETQYF. The CDR3 bases are TGTGCCAGCAGCTTAGGGGGCGGGCAAGAGACCCAGTACTTC. This chain uses TRBV7-3 with TRBJ2-5; a possible D gene is TRBD1 (6 bases). CDR3 length equals 14 residues. V was shortened by 2 bases and J by 2 bases, with 9 bases between the two germline ends. CDR1 and CDR2 (germline): SGHTA, FQGTGA.

In nucleotides, the CDR3 is TGTGCCACCAACACAGGGATGATCAGGACAGATACGCAGTATTTT. Its translation is CATNTGMIRTDTQYF. This sequence joins TRBV6-5 and TRBJ2-3, with D perhaps TRBD1 (6 bases). The CDR3 is 15 amino acids. Per germline, CDR1 MNHEY and CDR2 SVGAGI. V was cut by 10 bases and J by 3 bases, with 20 bases left in between.

The chain couples TRBV28 to TRBJ1-2; TRBD1 matches at 7 bases. This CDR3 is 14 amino acids long. V gave up 6 bases and J gave up 4 bases; unmatched junction bases: 8. Germline V lookup: CDR1 MDHEN, CDR2 SYDVKM. The CDR3 DNA is TGTGCCAGCAGGACAGGGTTCGAGGCCTATGGCTACACCTTC. This gives the protein CASRTGFEAYGYTF.

Only one count was recorded for this clone. The chain combines TRBV2 with TRBJ1-6; TRBD1 matches at 9 bases. Germline lookup yields CDR1 SNHLY and CDR2 FYNNEI. CDR3 size: 19 residues. Unmatched junction bases numbered 11, after V lost 5 bases and J lost 0 bases. Here the CDR3 reads CASSTPGQGSFSYNSPLHF. In nucleotides, the CDR3 is TGTGCCAGCAGTACTCCGGGACAGGGTTCTTTCTCCTATAATTCACCCCTCCACTTT.

The chain recombines TRBV29-1 with TRBJ1-3; D gene ambiguous. The CDR3 runs to 14 residues. Between the trimmed V and J ends, which lost 6 bases and 2 bases, there was a span of 14 bases. CDR1 and CDR2 (germline): SQVTM, ANQGSEA. CDR3 in amino acids: CSVLDPGAGNTIYF. The CDR3 nucleotides are TGCAGCGTACTAGACCCCGGGGCTGGAAACACCATATATTTT.

V is TRBV30 and J is TRBJ2-5; D unresolved. This CDR3 comprises 12 residues. V was pared by 2 bases and J by 4 bases, with 8 bases between. In germline, CDR1 is GTSNPN, CDR2 SVGIG (reference sequence). The CDR3 nucleotides read TGTGCCTGGAGTCCTACTGGAGAGACCCAGTACTTC. Amino acids: CAWSPTGETQYF.

V and J are TRBV27 and TRBJ2-7; a weak D match, TRBD1 (6 bases). The V gene's germline CDR1 is MNHEY and CDR2 SMNVEV (reference sequence). The V gene lost 5 bases and the J gene lost 5 bases, with 19 bases spanning the gap. The CDR3 totals 15 residues. The CDR3 loop reads CASSVNRVARNEQYF. As DNA, the CDR3 is TGTGCCAGCAGTGTAAACAGGGTTGCCCGTAACGAGCAGTACTTC.

The chain combines TRBV5-8 with TRBJ2-7; no clear D gene. The CDR3 contains 15 residues. Germline lookup yields CDR1 SGHTS and CDR2 YDEGEE. Deletions cut 7 bases from V and 3 bases from J, with 20 bases between. CDR3 in DNA: TGTGCCAGCGGGCAGGCAGTCTCTTCCCTCTACGAGCAGTACTTC. Translated: CASGQAVSSLYEQYF.